Shown below are 23 T cell receptor beta chains from a single sample sequenced in a study of blood T cell repertoires in COVID-19 (dated by TCRdb to 2018 to 2021). Library construction relied on the immunoSEQ multiplex PCR assay. TCRdb took over this immuneACCESS table, retaining in-frame rearrangements with V and J assigned. Such tables are incomplete; in checked studies, under half of the missing clones stem from an unresolved V gene, and the remainder is unexplained. For this sample the table gives a few hundred thousand clones, of which about 80% were detected only once. The ten most abundant clones make up 3% to 3.5% of the sample. Material: peripheral blood. The receptor source for this set is a woman aged 80 or over with acute or convalescent COVID-19.

The chain couples TRBV10-3 to TRBJ2-1; 14 bases line up with TRBD2. Germline CDR1 is ENHRY and CDR2 is SYGVKD. The V segment lost 2 bases and the J segment 9 bases; nucleotides outside the gene matches: 12. CDR3 length: 18 residues. The CDR3 coding sequence is TGTGCCATCAGTGAGGGACTAGCGGGAGGAGGTAGTGGCGCTGAGCAGTTCTTC. Residues: CAISEGLAGGGSGAEQFF.

The chain joins TRBV5-4 to TRBJ2-7, with 9 bases matching TRBD2. With V trimmed by 1 base and J by 0 bases, 5 bases remained unmatched. The germline V gene encodes CDR1 SGHNT and CDR2 YYREEE (reference sequence). This CDR3 spans 16 amino acids. CDR3 in amino acids: CASSLSSGALSYEQYF. The CDR3 coding sequence is TGTGCCAGCAGCTTGTCTAGCGGGGCCCTCTCCTACGAGCAGTACTTC. Based on the CDR3 plus reference TRBV5-4 and TRBJ2-7, the full variable domain is ETGVTQSPTHLIKTRGQQVTLRCSSQSGHNTVSWYQQALGQGPQFIFQYYREEENGRGNFPPRFSGLQFPNYSSELNVNALELDDSALYLCASSLSSGALSYEQYFGPGTRLTVT.

The V call is TRBV4-1, the J call TRBJ1-5, with D possibly being TRBD1 (5 bases). V gave up 2 bases and J gave up 6 bases, with 20 bases separating them. The CDR3 has 17 amino acids. Germline assignment: CDR1 MGHRA and CDR2 YSYEKL. The CDR3 here is CASSQTTGATGGQPQHF. As DNA, the CDR3 is TGCGCCAGCAGCCAAACCACCGGGGCAACGGGGGGTCAGCCCCAGCATTTT.

The V and J genes are TRBV18 and TRBJ2-5, with D tentatively TRBD1 (5 bases). The CDR3 covers 16 residues. Between the trimmed V and J ends, which lost 0 bases and 2 bases, there was a span of 13 bases. CDR1 is KGHSH, CDR2 LQKENI, per germline. In nucleotides, the CDR3 is TGTGCCAGCTCACCACCGAACCGGAGACAGCAAGAGACCCAGTACTTC. It codes for CASSPPNRRQQETQYF.

The J gene is TRBJ1-5, the V gene TRBV6-5; D is unclear. The CDR3 is 15 amino acids. Germline loops: CDR1 MNHEY, CDR2 SVGAGI. Trimming stripped 6 bases from V and 0 bases from J, with 12 bases between. The CDR3 nucleotides read TGTGCCAGCAGGAGGGAAGGATATAGCAATCAGCCCCAGCATTTT. Translated, it gives CASRREGYSNQPQHF.

This clone was picked up a small number of times. The chain combines TRBV29-1 with TRBJ2-1; TRBD2 agrees at 12 bases. In germline, CDR1 is SQVTM, CDR2 ANQGSEA. This CDR3 region has 16 residues. Losses at the gene ends were 6 bases for V and 9 bases for J; bases not matched to a gene: 15. The CDR3 nucleotides read TGCAGCGTCCTTCGACTGGCTAGCGGGAGGGCCATTGAGCAGTTCTTC. It encodes CSVLRLASGRAIEQFF.

In this sample, this clone turned up once. The J gene is TRBJ2-1, the V gene TRBV7-2, with D tentatively TRBD1 (6 bases). The CDR3 sequence is 12 residues long. Germline CDR1 is SGHTA and CDR2 is FQGNSA. Trimming removed 5 bases from V and 10 bases from J, with 12 bases in between. The CDR3 loop is CASSPQGREQFF. The CDR3 DNA reads as TGTGCCAGCAGCCCACAGGGACGGGAGCAGTTCTTC.

This clone occurred once. J is TRBJ2-7 and V is TRBV18, with a possible D match to TRBD2 (7 bases). Germline CDR1 reads KGHSH; CDR2 reads LQKENI. The CDR3 runs 14 residues. Between the trimmed V and J ends, which lost 1 base and 5 bases, there was a span of 12 bases. The CDR3 bases are TGTGCCAGCTCACCACGGGGGGGCCCCGACGAGCAGTACTTC. It yields the protein CASSPRGGPDEQYF. The entire variable domain, with the rest obtained from reference TRBV18 and TRBJ2-7, is as follows: NAGVMQNPRHLVRRRGQEARLRCSPMKGHSHVYWYRQLPEEGLKFMVYLQKENIIDESGMPKERFSAEFPKEGPSILRIQQVVRGDSAAYFCASSPRGGPDEQYFGPGTRLTVT.

The genes are TRBV19 and TRBJ1-2, with 8 bases identical to TRBD1. After removal of 4 bases from V and 8 bases from J, the junction contained 3 bases not matched to a gene. Germline V gene sequence: CDR1 LNHDA, CDR2 SQIVND (reference sequence). The CDR3 consists of 12 residues. Here the CDR3 DNA reads TGTGCCAGTAGTACCTACAGGGGGGGCTACACCTTC. Amino acids: CASSTYRGGYTF.

The chain joins TRBV12-3 or TRBV12-4 to TRBJ2-7; 8 bases agree with TRBD2. V gave up 11 bases and J gave up 6 bases; unmatched junction bases: 6. CDR3 length equals 11 residues. The CDR3 protein is CAVGRALEQYF. DNA for the CDR3: TGTGCCGTCGGGAGGGCCCTCGAGCAGTACTTC.

The chain joins TRBV4-1 to TRBJ2-1; 14 positions match TRBD2. V gave up 4 bases and J gave up 8 bases; unmatched junction bases: 10. CDR1 and CDR2 from the germline V gene are MGHRA and YSYEKL. This CDR3 has 17 residues. CDR3 in DNA: TGCGCCAGCAGCCCACCCCGGGGACTAGCGGGAGAGGATGAGCAGTTCTTC. This codes for CASSPPRGLAGEDEQFF.

The chain combines TRBV7-9 with TRBJ2-3; TRBD1 agrees at 7 bases. Per the germline V gene, CDR1 is SEHNR and CDR2 is FQNEAQ (reference sequence). The CDR3 is made up of 15 amino acids. The junction had 8 bases not matched to a gene; V was cut back by 4 bases and J by 4 bases. The CDR3 region has the DNA TGTGCCAGCAGCTCAAGACAGGGTGAGGCAGATACGCAGTATTTT. Encoded protein: CASSSRQGEADTQYF.

In DNA form, the CDR3 reads TGTGCCAGCAGCTTAGCCATGACAGGGAGCGTCGGCTACTATGGCTACACCTTC. Its protein product is CASSLAMTGSVGYYGYTF. The V and J genes are TRBV7-8 and TRBJ1-2, with 7 bases aligning to TRBD1. This CDR3 has 18 residues. V dropped 0 bases and J dropped 3; count of bases not matched to a gene: 13. Germline V gene data show CDR1 as SGHVS and CDR2 as FQNEAQ.

The chain employs TRBV6-2 or TRBV6-3 and TRBJ2-5, with a tentative D call TRBD1 (6 bases). Trimming cost V 6 bases and J 4 bases, with 18 bases left between them. Looked up from germline, CDR1 is MNHEY and CDR2 is SVGEGT. CDR3 length: 15 amino acids. CDR3 region: CASSSPARGIETQYF. In nucleotides, the CDR3 is TGTGCCAGCAGCTCCCCAGCCAGGGGCATAGAGACCCAGTACTTC.

This clone was seen a handful of times. The chain recombines TRBV18 with TRBJ1-1; the D is unclear. Deletions cut 1 base from V and 4 bases from J, with 13 bases between. The germline gives CDR1 KGHSH, CDR2 LQKENI. This CDR3 is 15 amino acids long. CDR3 in amino acids: CASSPQPGEVTEAFF. CDR3 coding DNA: TGTGCCAGCTCACCACAGCCGGGAGAGGTCACTGAAGCTTTCTTT.

The sample holds a few counts of this clone. The V and J genes are TRBV7-2 and TRBJ2-2; 7 positions agree with TRBD1. Unmatched junction bases numbered 8, after V lost 5 bases and J lost 5 bases. Germline loops: CDR1 SGHTA, CDR2 FQGNSA. The CDR3 is 15 residues long. CDR3 nucleotide sequence: TGTGCCAGCAGCCCGGGACAGTCGAGGACCGGGGAGCTGTTTTTT. It is translated as CASSPGQSRTGELFF.

This clone was seen only a few times. V and J are TRBV11-3 and TRBJ2-1, with 10 bases matching TRBD2. The germline gives CDR1 SGHNT, CDR2 YENEEA. The CDR3 spans 15 residues. After removal of 5 bases from V and 8 bases from J, the junction contained 9 bases not matched to a gene. The CDR3 DNA follows: TGTGCCAGCAGCCCCGCGGCTAGCGGGAGCTATGAGCAGTTCTTC. Protein product: CASSPAASGSYEQFF.

This CDR3 is CASGETGAGNTIYF. CDR3 DNA sequence: TGCGCCAGCGGGGAGACAGGGGCTGGAAACACCATATATTTT. This rearrangement joins TRBV5-1 to TRBJ1-3; 8 bases match TRBD1. The V gene end was trimmed by 7 bases and the J gene end by 2 bases; junction bases not matched to a gene: 5. Germline CDR1 SGHRS, CDR2 YFSETQ. The CDR3 extends over 14 amino acids.

The gene calls are TRBV7-3 and TRBJ2-3; TRBD1 matches at 8 bases. CDR1 and CDR2 from the germline V gene are SGHTA and FQGTGA. This CDR3 region has 16 residues. With 5 bases clipped from V and 1 base from J, the junction kept 8 bases outside the gene matches. The CDR3 loop reads CASSRSTGGGTDTQYF. In DNA form, the CDR3 reads TGTGCCAGCAGCAGAAGTACAGGGGGTGGCACAGATACGCAGTATTTT.

In this sample, this clone turned up once. CDR3 sequence: CASSIGFKGKQNTEAFF. The CDR3 DNA reads as TGTGCCAGCAGCATCGGTTTTAAGGGGAAACAGAACACTGAAGCTTTCTTT. The V call is TRBV7-9, the J call TRBJ1-1, with a tentative D call TRBD1 (5 bases). The CDR3 contains 17 residues. The germline CDR1 and CDR2 sequences are SEHNR and FQNEAQ (reference sequence). The V end lost 5 bases, the J end lost 1 base, and 20 bases lay between the germline ends.

The chain links TRBV12-3 or TRBV12-4 to TRBJ2-1; possible D gene TRBD1, 6 bases. Trimming took off 7 bases at V and 4 bases at J, with 11 bases between the two ends. CDR3 size: 13 residues. The CDR3 sequence is CASTQDRYNEQFF. The DNA of the CDR3 is TGTGCCAGCACCCAAGACAGGTACAATGAGCAGTTCTTC.

The sample holds a few counts of this clone. The V and J genes are TRBV6-5 and TRBJ2-2, with D unresolved. The CDR3 is made up of 12 amino acids. Germline V CDR1 and CDR2: MNHEY, SVGAGI. V was trimmed by 6 bases and J by 1 base, leaving 3 bases between them. CDR3 in amino acids: CASRRNTGELFF. CDR3 DNA sequence: TGTGCCAGCAGGAGGAACACCGGGGAGCTGTTTTTT.

A single count supports this clone. This rearrangement joins TRBV5-1 to TRBJ2-3; D uncertain. The length of the CDR3 is 12 residues. Germline CDR1 is SGHRS and CDR2 is YFSETQ. V was pared by 1 base and J by 5 bases, with 5 bases between. The CDR3, as DNA: TGCGCCAGCAGCTTGCCCGGAGATACGCAGTATTTT. Translated, it gives CASSLPGDTQYF.